This T cell receptor beta chain was captured by sequencing in a study of shared clonotypes between healthy human individuals. Study context: CD8 memory received one plate per donor, CD8 naive two, CD4 memory three and CD4 naive three.

Every one of the donors was a Caucasian adult that lived in Nashville, Tennessee. A split of CD4+ cells into CD45RA+ naive and CD45RA-negative memory subsets was performed. Generated by immunoSEQ multiplex PCR, the TCRdb table keeps only in-frame clones and is missing some. Here the sample spans 2 million to 2.5 million clones, roughly 95% being singletons. The CDR3 is made up of 17 amino acids. CDR1 and CDR2 (germline): SGHRS, YFSETQ. V was pared by 0 bases and J by 2 bases, with 8 bases of the junction left unmatched. Sequencing was performed on naive CD4+ T cells sorted from blood. Subset: CD45RA+ positively selected. The sequence was obtained from a man aged 18 to 29 in good health. The genes are TRBV5-1 and TRBJ1-2; 9 bases fit TRBD1. Here the CDR3 reads CASSLDPDRGRNYGYTF. The DNA for the CDR3 is TGCGCCAGCAGCTTGGATCCGGACAGGGGCAGGAACTATGGCTACACCTTC.